This T cell receptor beta chain was sequenced in a study of tumor and adjacent non-tumor tissue in lung cancer. Study-level points and caveats: TCR diversity was significantly greater in tumor than normal lung tissue. Tumor TCR diversity, when higher, was linked to shorter survival.

Points on this clonotype: Its antigen remains unidentified. A read error may account for a junction end that differs from germline.

The library came from three nested PCR rounds adapted from ARM-PCR protocols. Each CDR3 protein is one row after TCRdb ran MiXCR on the multiplex PCR reads. The sample shows around 75,000 distinct CDR3 sequences, around two thirds of them seen only once. No cell sorting was done before RNA was extracted from the tissue. The normal lung tissue was taken more than 3 cm from the tumor edge. Newly diagnosed lung cancer patients had thoracic surgery in China, August–late 2014, without prior chemotherapy. The CDR3 sequence is 18 residues long. Germline V lookup: CDR1 LGHNA, CDR2 YSLEER. The sequenced sample was distant non-tumor lung tissue. The chain links TRBV4-3 to TRBJ2-6, with D unclear. This receptor was identified in a woman between 45 and 60 years old with non-small cell lung cancer. The CDR3 here is CAGSEENDGNSGANVLTF. In DNA, the CDR3 is TGCGCCGGCAGTGAAGAAAATGATGGGAACTCTGGGGCCAACGTCCTGACTTTC.